This T cell receptor (beta chain) was recovered during a study of spatial heterogeneity in lung cancer. TCRdb fed the 5' RACE reads into MiXCR, producing one record per CDR3 protein. Found here are around 98,000 distinct CDR3 sequences, just under 20% of them singletons; the top ten hold 20% to 25%. Time point described: blood at routine non-recurrence follow-up after resection. CDR3 length: 16 amino acids. Trimming cost V 6 bases and J 7 bases, with 19 bases left between them. Germline V lookup: CDR1 MNHNY, CDR2 SVGAGI (reference sequence). This sequence joins TRBV6-6 and TRBJ1-6; possible D gene TRBD1, 6 bases. Sequencing was performed on PBMCs, taken at follow-up. The receptor was derived from a male donor with early-stage non-small cell lung cancer. DNA of the CDR3: TGTGCCAGCAGCCCTAAAGGGGCAGGGGAGAATTCACCCCTCCACTTT. It codes for CASSPKGAGENSPLHF.